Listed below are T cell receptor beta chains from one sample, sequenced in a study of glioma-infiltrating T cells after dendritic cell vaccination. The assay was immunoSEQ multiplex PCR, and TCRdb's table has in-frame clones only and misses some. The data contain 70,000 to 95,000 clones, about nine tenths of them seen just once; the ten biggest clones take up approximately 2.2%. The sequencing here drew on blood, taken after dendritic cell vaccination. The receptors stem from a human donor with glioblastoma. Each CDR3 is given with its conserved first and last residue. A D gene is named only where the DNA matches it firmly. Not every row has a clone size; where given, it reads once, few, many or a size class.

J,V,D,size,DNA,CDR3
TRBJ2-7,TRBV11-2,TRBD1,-,TGTGCCAGCAGCCTCGGGACAGGACCCTACGAGCAGTACTTC,CASSLGTGPYEQYF
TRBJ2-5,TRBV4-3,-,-,TGCGCCAGCAGCTACCGGGGTGGAGAGACCCAGTACTTC,CASSYRGGETQYF
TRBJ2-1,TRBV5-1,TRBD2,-,TGCGCCAGCAGCCCCAACAGCGGGGGGCTCTACAATGAGCAGTTCTTC,CASSPNSGGLYNEQFF
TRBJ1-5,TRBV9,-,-,TGTGCCAGCAGCGTAGATGGGGAGAGCAATCAGCCCCAGCATTTT,CASSVDGESNQPQHF
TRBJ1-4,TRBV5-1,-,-,TGCGCCAGCAGCTTGAGGGGGTACAATGAAAAACTGTTTTTT,CASSLRGYNEKLFF
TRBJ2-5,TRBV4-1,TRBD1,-,TGCGCCAGCAGCCACGTGGGACAGCACCAAGAGACCCAGTACTTC,CASSHVGQHQETQYF
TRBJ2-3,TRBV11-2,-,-,TGTGCCAGCAGCCCGACAGGCAGGTCCACAGATACGCAGTATTTT,CASSPTGRSTDTQYF
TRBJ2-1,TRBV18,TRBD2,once,TGTGCCAGCTCACGTCAACTAGCGGTTTCCTCAGAGGTTAACAATGAGCAGTTCTTC,CASSRQLAVSSEVNNEQFF
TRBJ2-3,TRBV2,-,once,TGTGCCAGCCTGTTGGGGGGAACGGCGGATACGCAGTATTTT,CASLLGGTADTQYF
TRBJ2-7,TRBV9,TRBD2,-,TGTGCCAGCAGCAGGCTAGCGGGGGGCTCCTACGAGCAGTACTTC,CASSRLAGGSYEQYF
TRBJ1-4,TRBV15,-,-,TGTGCCACCAGCGCCCGTCAGGCGGGGTATGAAAAACTGTTTTTT,CATSARQAGYEKLFF
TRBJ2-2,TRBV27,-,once,TGTGCCAGCAGTTTGGGGCGAACCGGGGAGCTGTTTTTT,CASSLGRTGELFF
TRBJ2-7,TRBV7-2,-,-,TGTGCCAGCAGCTTGACTGGCGTCTCCTACGAGCAGTACTTC,CASSLTGVSYEQYF
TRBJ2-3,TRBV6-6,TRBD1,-,TGTGCCAGCAGTTACGGGGACAGTTATTTCACAGATACGCAGTATTTT,CASSYGDSYFTDTQYF
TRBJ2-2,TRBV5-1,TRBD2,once,TGCGCCAGCAGCTTGGAACTAGCGGGAGTTCCCGGGGAGCTGTTTTTT,CASSLELAGVPGELFF
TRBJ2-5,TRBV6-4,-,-,TGTGCCAGCAGTGACTCGGGAGAAATAGTGGGGGAGACCCAGTACTTC,CASSDSGEIVGETQYF
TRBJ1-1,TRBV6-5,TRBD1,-,TGTGCCAGCAGTTCTTCCGGACAGGGACTGAACACTGAAGCTTTCTTT,CASSSSGQGLNTEAFF
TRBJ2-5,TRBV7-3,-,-,TGTGCCAGCAGCTTAATTGGGGGAGGCTGGGAGACCCAGTACTTC,CASSLIGGGWETQYF
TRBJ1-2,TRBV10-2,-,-,TGCGCCAGCCTTTACAGGGACGCTAACTATGGCTACACCTTC,CASLYRDANYGYTF
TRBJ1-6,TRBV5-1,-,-,TGCGCCAGCAGCTTGGCCGGGGGGGGGAATTCACCCCTCCACTTT,CASSLAGGGNSPLHF
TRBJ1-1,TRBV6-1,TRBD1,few,TGTGCCAGCAGTGGGCCTGGGGGGACAGCGTCTACTGAAGCTTTCTTT,CASSGPGGTASTEAFF
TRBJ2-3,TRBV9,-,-,TGTGCCAGCTCAAACAGTAGGACAGATACGCAGTATTTT,CASSNSRTDTQYF
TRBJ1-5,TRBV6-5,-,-,TGTGCCAGCAGTTACAGGGGGTCGGGCGGCAATCAGCCCCAGCATTTT,CASSYRGSGGNQPQHF
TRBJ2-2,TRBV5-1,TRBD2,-,TGCGCCAGCAGCTCCCTGACTAGCGGGGGAAACACCGGGGAGCTGTTTTTT,CASSSLTSGGNTGELFF
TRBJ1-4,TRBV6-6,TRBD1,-,TGTGCCAGCAGTCCAAGACAGGGGGGGAATGAAAAACTGTTTTTT,CASSPRQGGNEKLFF
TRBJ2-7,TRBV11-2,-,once,TGTGCCAGCAACCAGGGCAGCTCCTACGAGCAGTACTTC,CASNQGSSYEQYF
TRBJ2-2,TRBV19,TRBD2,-,TGTGCCAGTAGTATGCCGGGACTAGCGGGGGGCGTAAACACCGGGGAGCTGTTTTTT,CASSMPGLAGGVNTGELFF
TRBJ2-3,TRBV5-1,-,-,TGCGCCAGCAGCCAGAACACAGATACGCAGTATTTT,CASSQNTDTQYF
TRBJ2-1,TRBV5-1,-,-,TGCGCCAGCAGCCCGGGGGTTAACAATGAGCAGTTCTTC,CASSPGVNNEQFF
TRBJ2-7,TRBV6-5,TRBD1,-,TGTGCCAGCACTCTGAGACAGGGGGTAGGCGAGCAGTACTTC,CASTLRQGVGEQYF
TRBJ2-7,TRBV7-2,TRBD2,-,TGTGCCAGCAGCTTGGAGCGAGGAGCGGGAAAATACGAGCAGTACTTC,CASSLERGAGKYEQYF
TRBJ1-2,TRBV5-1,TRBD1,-,TGCGCCAGCAGCTTGCGGGACAGGGTCTTTCATGGCTACACCTTC,CASSLRDRVFHGYTF
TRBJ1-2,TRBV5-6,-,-,TGTGCCAGCAGCAACTACCCCGACTCCTCGGAGTATGGCTACACCTTC,CASSNYPDSSEYGYTF
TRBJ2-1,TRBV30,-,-,TGTGCCTGGAGTCAGTTGCTTACGAATGAGCAGTTCTTC,CAWSQLLTNEQFF
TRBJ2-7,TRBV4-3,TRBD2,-,TGCGCCAGCAGTCTAGCGGGAGGGAGCTCCTACGAGCAGTACTTC,CASSLAGGSSYEQYF
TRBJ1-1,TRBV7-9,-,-,TGTGCCAGCAGCTTAGGGGAGGGGGCTGAAGCTTTCTTT,CASSLGEGAEAFF
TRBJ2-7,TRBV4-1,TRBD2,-,TGCGCCAGCAGCCCGGGGACTAGCGGGAGGGCCTACGAGCAGTACTTC,CASSPGTSGRAYEQYF
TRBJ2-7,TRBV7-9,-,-,TGTGCCAGCAGCCCCGCGGGGTCGGCGCAGTACTTC,CASSPAGSAQYF
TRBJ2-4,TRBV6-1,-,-,TGTGCCAGCAGTGAAAGGGGCGGAGGGTACATTCAGTACTTC,CASSERGGGYIQYF
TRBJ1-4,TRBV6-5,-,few,TGTGCCAGCCGTGTTCGGGAGGCAACTAATGAAAAACTGTTTTTT,CASRVREATNEKLFF
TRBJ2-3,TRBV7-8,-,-,TGTGCCAGCAGCTTAGTAGGCAGGGGTAGCACAGATACGCAGTATTTT,CASSLVGRGSTDTQYF
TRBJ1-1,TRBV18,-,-,TGTGCCACCCTGCAGGGTCTCAACACTGAAGCTTTCTTT,CATLQGLNTEAFF
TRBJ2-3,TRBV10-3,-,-,TGTGCCATCAGTGAAGGGGGGACAGTCGGGGTGTCGCAGTATTTT,CAISEGGTVGVSQYF
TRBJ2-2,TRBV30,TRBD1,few,TGTGCCTGGTTGGGACAGTCTTACACCGGGGAGCTGTTTTTT,CAWLGQSYTGELFF
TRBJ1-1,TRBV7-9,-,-,TGTGCCAGCACCCTTGGGTCACAGGGACGAACTGAAGCTTTCTTT,CASTLGSQGRTEAFF
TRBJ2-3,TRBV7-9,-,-,TGTGCCAGCAGCCTTCAATTCAACCTAGGGGCCTGG,CASSLQFNLGAW
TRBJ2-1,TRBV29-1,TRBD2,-,TGCAGCGTCATAGCGGGAAGGGCTGAGCAGTTCTTC,CSVIAGRAEQFF
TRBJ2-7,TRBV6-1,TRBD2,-,TGTGCCAGTCAGCGGGAGATTCGATACGAGCAGTACTTC,CASQREIRYEQYF
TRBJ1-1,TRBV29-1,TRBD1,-,TGCAGCGCCCTAGGGACAGGGATGAACACTGAAGCTTTCTTT,CSALGTGMNTEAFF
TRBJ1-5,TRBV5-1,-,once,TGCGCCAGCAGCTTGAATCCGGACTTATCGCCCCAGCATTTT,CASSLNPDLSPQHF
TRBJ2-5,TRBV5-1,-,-,TGCGCCAGCAGCTTGTCCGCTAGTAAGGAGGAGACCCAGTACTTC,CASSLSASKEETQYF
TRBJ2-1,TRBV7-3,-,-,TGTGCCAGCAGCTTAGGGAGTGAGCAGTTCTTC,CASSLGSEQFF
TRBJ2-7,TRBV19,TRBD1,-,TGTGCCAGTAGTACCCCGGGACAGGGGATCTACGAGCAGTACTTC,CASSTPGQGIYEQYF